Listed here is a single T cell receptor (beta chain). The germline V gene has CDR1 MNHNY and CDR2 SVGAGI (reference sequence). CDR3 size: 16 residues. The V and J ends lost 3 bases and 5 bases, in that order; junction bases with no gene match: 10. CD8+ and CD4+ T cells taken from blood had their TCR beta sequenced. The multiple sclerosis controls were treatment-naive patients, and their relapsing-remitting disease was stable or active. Negative isolation was applied to CD8+ and CD4+ T cells, and FACS enrichment was applied to TEMRA cells. The entry originates in a study of CD8 T cells in Susac syndrome. The RNA, about 0.45 to 1 ug, was put through reverse transcription using random hexamers. TCRdb reprocessed the immunoSEQ multiplex PCR reads with MiXCR, giving one entry per CDR3 protein. The table lists hundreds of thousands of distinct CDR3 sequences, 75% to 90% of them singletons.

The chain has TRBV6-6 and TRBJ2-1, with 7 bases fitting TRBD2. The sample consisted of CD8+ T cells from PBMCs. This receptor was obtained from a human donor with multiple sclerosis. The CDR3 here is CASSYSLRDYHNEQFF. CDR3 DNA: TGTGCCAGCAGTTATTCACTCCGGGACTACCACAATGAGCAGTTCTTC.